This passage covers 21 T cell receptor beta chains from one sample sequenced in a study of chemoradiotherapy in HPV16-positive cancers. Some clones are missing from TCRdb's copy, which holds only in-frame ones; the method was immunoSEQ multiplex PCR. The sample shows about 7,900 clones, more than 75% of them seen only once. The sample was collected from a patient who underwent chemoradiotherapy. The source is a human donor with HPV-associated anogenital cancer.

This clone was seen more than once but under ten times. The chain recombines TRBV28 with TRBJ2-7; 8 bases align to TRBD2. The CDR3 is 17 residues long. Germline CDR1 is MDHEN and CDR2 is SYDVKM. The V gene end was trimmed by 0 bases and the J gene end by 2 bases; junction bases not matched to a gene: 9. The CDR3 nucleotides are TGTGCCAGCAGTTTATGGGGAGGTAGCGGGACGACCTACGAGCAGTACTTC. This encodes CASSLWGGSGTTYEQYF.

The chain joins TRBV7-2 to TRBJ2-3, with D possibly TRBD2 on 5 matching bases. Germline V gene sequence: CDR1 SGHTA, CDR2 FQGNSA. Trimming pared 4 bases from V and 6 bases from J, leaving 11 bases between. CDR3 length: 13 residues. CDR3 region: CASSSRATDTQYF. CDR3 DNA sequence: TGTGCCAGCAGCTCGCGGGCCACGGATACGCAGTATTTT.

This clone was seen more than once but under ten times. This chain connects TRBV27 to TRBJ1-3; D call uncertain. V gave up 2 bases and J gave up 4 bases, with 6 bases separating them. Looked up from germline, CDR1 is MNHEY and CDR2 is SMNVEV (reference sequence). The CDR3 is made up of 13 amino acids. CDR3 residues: CASSLAPGNTIYF. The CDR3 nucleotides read TGTGCCAGCAGTTTAGCCCCGGGAAACACCATATATTTT.

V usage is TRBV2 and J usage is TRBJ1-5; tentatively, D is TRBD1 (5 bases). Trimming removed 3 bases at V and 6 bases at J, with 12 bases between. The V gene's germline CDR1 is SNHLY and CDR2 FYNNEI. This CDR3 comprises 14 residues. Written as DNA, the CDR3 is TGTGCCAGCAGTGATTTCCAGGGTGGTCAGCCCCAGCATTTT. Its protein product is CASSDFQGGQPQHF.

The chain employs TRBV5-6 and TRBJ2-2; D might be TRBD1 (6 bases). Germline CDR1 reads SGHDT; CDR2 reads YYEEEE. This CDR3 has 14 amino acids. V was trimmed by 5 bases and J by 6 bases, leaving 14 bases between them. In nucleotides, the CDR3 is TGTGCCAGCAGTAAGGCCAGGGGTGCCGGGGAGCTGTTTTTT. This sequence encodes CASSKARGAGELFF.

For the CDR3, the DNA is TGTGCCAGCAGCTTAGAGGGGATAGGGGGAAAGACCCAGTACTTC. Translated, it gives CASSLEGIGGKTQYF. The chain uses TRBV7-2 and TRBJ2-5; TRBD1 is a possible D gene (6 bases). Germline CDR1 is SGHTA and CDR2 is FQGNSA. V lost 1 base and J lost 6, with 15 bases in between. CDR3 length equals 15 residues. The full variable domain, completed using reference TRBV7-2 and TRBJ2-5, is GAGVSQSPSNKVTEKGKDVELRCDPISGHTALYWYRQSLGQGLEFLIYFQGNSAPDKSGLPSDRFSAERTGGSVSTLTIQRTQQEDSAVYLCASSLEGIGGKTQYFGPGTRLLVL.

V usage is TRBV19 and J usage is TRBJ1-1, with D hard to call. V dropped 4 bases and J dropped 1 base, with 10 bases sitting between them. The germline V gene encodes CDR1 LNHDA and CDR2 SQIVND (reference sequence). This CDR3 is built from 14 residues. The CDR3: CASSTQRGNTEAFF. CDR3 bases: TGTGCCAGTAGTACCCAGCGGGGGAACACTGAAGCTTTCTTT.

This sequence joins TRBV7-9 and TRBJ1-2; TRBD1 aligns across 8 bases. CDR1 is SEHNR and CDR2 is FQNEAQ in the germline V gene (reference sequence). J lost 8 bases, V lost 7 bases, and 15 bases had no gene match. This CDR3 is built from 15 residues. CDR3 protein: CASTPGGQGGGGYTF. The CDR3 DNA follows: TGTGCCAGCACCCCTGGAGGACAGGGCGGTGGAGGCTACACCTTC.

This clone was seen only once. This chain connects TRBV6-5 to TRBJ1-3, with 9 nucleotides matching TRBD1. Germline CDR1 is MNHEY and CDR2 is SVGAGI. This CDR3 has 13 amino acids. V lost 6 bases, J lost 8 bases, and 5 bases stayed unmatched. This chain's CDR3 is CASSRDRAYTIYF. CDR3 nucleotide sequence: TGTGCCAGCAGCCGGGACAGGGCGTACACCATATATTTT.

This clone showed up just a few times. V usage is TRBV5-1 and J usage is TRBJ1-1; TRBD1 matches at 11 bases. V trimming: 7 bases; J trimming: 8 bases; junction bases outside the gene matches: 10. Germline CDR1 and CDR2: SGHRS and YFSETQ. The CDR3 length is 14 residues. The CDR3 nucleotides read TGCGCCAGCTCCGGGACAGGGGGGGGAGACGAAGCTTTCTTT. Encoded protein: CASSGTGGGDEAFF.

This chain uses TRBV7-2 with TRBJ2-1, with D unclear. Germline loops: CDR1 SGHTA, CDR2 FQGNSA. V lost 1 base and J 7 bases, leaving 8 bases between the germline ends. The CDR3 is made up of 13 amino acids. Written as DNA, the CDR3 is TGTGCCAGCAGCTTAGTACCGCGAAATGAGCAGTTCTTC. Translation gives CASSLVPRNEQFF.

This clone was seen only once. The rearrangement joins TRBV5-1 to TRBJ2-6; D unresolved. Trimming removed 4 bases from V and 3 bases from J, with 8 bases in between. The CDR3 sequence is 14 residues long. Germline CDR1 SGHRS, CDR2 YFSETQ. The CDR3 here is CASSRSGGANVLTF. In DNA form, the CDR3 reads TGCGCCAGCAGCCGCAGTGGTGGGGCCAACGTCCTGACTTTC.

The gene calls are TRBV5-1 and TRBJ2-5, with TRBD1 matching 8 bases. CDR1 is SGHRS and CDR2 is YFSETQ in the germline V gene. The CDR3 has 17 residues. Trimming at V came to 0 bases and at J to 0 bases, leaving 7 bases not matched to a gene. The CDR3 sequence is CASSLGGTGAYQETQYF. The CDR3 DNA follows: TGCGCCAGCAGCTTGGGAGGGACAGGAGCGTACCAAGAGACCCAGTACTTC.

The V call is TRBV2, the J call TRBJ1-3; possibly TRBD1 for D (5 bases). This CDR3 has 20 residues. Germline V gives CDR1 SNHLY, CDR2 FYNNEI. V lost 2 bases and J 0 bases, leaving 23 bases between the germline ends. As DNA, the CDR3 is TGTGCCAGCAGTGAACAAGCTTGGGGCAGGGAAAGGCTCTCTGGAAACACCATATATTTT. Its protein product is CASSEQAWGRERLSGNTIYF. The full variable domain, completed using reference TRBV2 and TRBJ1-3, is EPEVTQTPSHQVTQMGQEVILRCVPISNHLYFYWYRQILGQKVEFLVSFYNNEISEKSEIFDDQFSVERPDGSNFTLKIRSTKLEDSAMYFCASSEQAWGRERLSGNTIYFGEGSWLTVV.

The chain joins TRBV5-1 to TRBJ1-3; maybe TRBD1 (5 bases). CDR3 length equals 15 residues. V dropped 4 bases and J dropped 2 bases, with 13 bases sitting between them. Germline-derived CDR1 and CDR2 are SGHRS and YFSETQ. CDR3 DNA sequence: TGCGCCAGCAGCCCGTCATGGGGGGCTGGAAACACCATATATTTT. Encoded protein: CASSPSWGAGNTIYF.

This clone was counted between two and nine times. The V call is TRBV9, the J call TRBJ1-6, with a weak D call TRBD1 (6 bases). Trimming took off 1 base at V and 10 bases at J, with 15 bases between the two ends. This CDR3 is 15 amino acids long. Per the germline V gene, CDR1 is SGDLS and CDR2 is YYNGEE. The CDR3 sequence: CASSVTPGGGSPLHF. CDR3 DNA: TGTGCCAGCAGCGTAACCCCGGGGGGGGGCTCACCCCTCCACTTT.

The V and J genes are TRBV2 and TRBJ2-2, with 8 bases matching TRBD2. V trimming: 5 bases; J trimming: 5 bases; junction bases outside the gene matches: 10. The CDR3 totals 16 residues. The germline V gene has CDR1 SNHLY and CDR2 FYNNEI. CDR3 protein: CASSRGGVLKTGELFF. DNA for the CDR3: TGTGCCAGCAGTCGGGGGGGCGTCTTAAAAACCGGGGAGCTGTTTTTT.

CDR3 in amino acids: CASSQDVAGGYQETQYF. The CDR3 coding sequence is TGCGCCAGCAGCCAAGATGTGGCGGGAGGGTACCAAGAGACCCAGTACTTC. The genes are TRBV4-1 and TRBJ2-5; 9 positions agree with TRBD2. V lost 0 bases and J lost 0; bases outside the gene matches: 5. CDR3 size: 17 residues. Germline lookup yields CDR1 MGHRA and CDR2 YSYEKL.

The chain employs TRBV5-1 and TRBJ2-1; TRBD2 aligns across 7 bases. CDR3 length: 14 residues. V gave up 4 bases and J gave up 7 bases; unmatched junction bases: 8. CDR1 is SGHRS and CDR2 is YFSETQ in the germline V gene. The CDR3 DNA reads TGCGCCAGCAGCGCACGGGGCGGGAGTAATGAGCAGTTCTTC. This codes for CASSARGGSNEQFF.

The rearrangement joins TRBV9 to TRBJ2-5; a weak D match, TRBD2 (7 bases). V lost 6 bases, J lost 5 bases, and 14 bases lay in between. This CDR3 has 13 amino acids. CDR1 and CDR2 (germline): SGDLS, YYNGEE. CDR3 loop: CASNRGGGETQYF. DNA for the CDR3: TGTGCCAGCAACCGAGGGGGAGGGGAGACCCAGTACTTC.

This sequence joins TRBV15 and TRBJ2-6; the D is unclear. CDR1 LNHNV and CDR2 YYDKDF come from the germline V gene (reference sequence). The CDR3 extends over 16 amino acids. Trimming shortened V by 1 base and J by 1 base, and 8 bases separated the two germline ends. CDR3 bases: TGTGCCACCAGCAGAGTTATTGGGTCTGGGGCCAACGTCCTGACTTTC. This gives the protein CATSRVIGSGANVLTF. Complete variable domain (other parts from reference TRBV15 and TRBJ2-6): DAMVIQNPRYQVTQFGKPVTLSCSQTLNHNVMYWYQQKSSQAPKLLFHYYDKDFNNEADTPDNFQSRRPNTSFCFLDIRSPGLGDTAMYLCATSRVIGSGANVLTFGAGSRLTVL.